This T cell receptor (beta chain) derives from a study of blood T cells in healthy people across ages. Study-wide points: A greater number of naive CD4+ cells and higher diversity distinguished long-lived donors from aged donors.

The germline gives CDR1 SNHLY, CDR2 FYNNEI. This CDR3 is 17 amino acids long. The V segment lost 1 base and the J segment 4 bases; nucleotides outside the gene matches: 9. Every donor gave 9 to 10 milliliters of peripheral blood. The authors ran a second PCR of about 7 to 12 cycles using a sample-barcoded 5' primer and a J-beta primer mix. TCRdb called the 5' RACE reads again in MiXCR, with one record for every CDR3 protein. Of 720,000 or so distinct CDR3 sequences in the sample, approximately 40% were seen once. A note on this clonotype: The antigen is not known.

The chain links TRBV2 to TRBJ2-1, with 8 bases that match TRBD1. The source of this sequence is a man older than 75 in good health. Sequencing was carried out using blood. Written as DNA, the CDR3 is TGTGCCAGCAGTGAAGTCGACGGGACAGGTCCTTACAATGAGCAGTTCTTC. The encoded protein is CASSEVDGTGPYNEQFF.